This TCR beta chain was observed in a study of cytomegalovirus exposure and HLA in healthy donors. General study findings and limits: Associated with HLA alleles at 0.05 false discovery rate in a later analysis were some 16,000 TCR beta sequences.

Note on this clone: No antigen is known for it.

The study ran its PCR with 60 Vbeta and 13 Jbeta primers. Profiled with immunoSEQ multiplex PCR; TCRdb holds only in-frame clones, not every one. This sample's table has about 59,000 clones. Germline V CDR1 and CDR2: MNHNS, SASEGT. V was pared by 6 bases and J by 4 bases, with 16 bases between. The CDR3 length is 14 residues. Sequencing was performed on PBMCs. V gene TRBV6-1 combines with J gene TRBJ2-7; perhaps TRBD2 as D (7 bases). The TCR sequence derives from a man aged 25-40 years in good health and CMV-seropositive. The CDR3 sequence: CASRRGGGGYEQYF. In nucleotides, the CDR3 is TGTGCCAGCAGGAGGGGAGGGGGAGGATACGAGCAGTACTTC.